This is a list of T cell receptor beta chains from one sample in a study of blood T cell repertoires in COVID-19. TCRdb keeps only in-frame clones here, not all; method: immunoSEQ multiplex PCR. The sample lists 100,000 to 150,000 clones, under 85% occurring once. Specimen: peripheral blood. The origin of the receptors is a woman aged 55-70 years with acute or convalescent COVID-19. CDR3s include the opening cysteine and the closing phenylalanine or tryptophan. The D gene is left open where the match is weak. Clone size is stated in some rows and not others, as once, few, many or a class when expanded.

length	D	size	V	J	DNA	CDR3
15	NA	NA	TRBV11-2	TRBJ1-1	TGTGCCAGCAGCTCCTTGAAAAGGGGGATGGCTGAAGCTTTCTTT	CASSSLKRGMAEAFF
14	NA	few	TRBV2	TRBJ1-6	TGTGCCAGCGACAGGCAGGGAGGGAATTCACCCCTCCACTTT	CASDRQGGNSPLHF
14	TRBD1	NA	TRBV11-2	TRBJ1-1	TGTGCCAGCAGCTTAGATCGGGACAGCACTGAAGCTTTCTTT	CASSLDRDSTEAFF
17	TRBD2	NA	TRBV19	TRBJ2-1	TGTGCCAGTAGTATATCCTATGGAGGGACTAGCATTAGTGAGCAGTTCTTC	CASSISYGGTSISEQFF
16	TRBD1	NA	TRBV19	TRBJ2-3	TGTGCCAGTAGTCAAGGGGGACAGTTGTTCACAGATACGCAGTATTTT	CASSQGGQLFTDTQYF
11	NA	NA	TRBV3-1/TRBV3-2	TRBJ2-7	TGTGCCAGCAGCCTTACAGGGTACAAGTACTTC	CASSLTGYKYF
15	TRBD1	NA	TRBV4-1	TRBJ1-6	TGCGCCAGCAGCCCGCTACGACAGGGAGAGGCACCCCTCCACTTT	CASSPLRQGEAPLHF
12	NA	NA	TRBV18	TRBJ2-1	TGTGCCAGCTCACCAGAACAGGATGAGCAGTTCTTC	CASSPEQDEQFF
15	NA	NA	TRBV5-1	TRBJ1-1	TGCGCCAGCAGCTTGGGCCAGGGCATAGGCACTGAAGCTTTCTTT	CASSLGQGIGTEAFF
16	TRBD1	NA	TRBV19	TRBJ2-2	TGTGCCAGTACACCTTTCAGGGGGTCGAACACCGGGGAGCTGTTTTTT	CASTPFRGSNTGELFF
17	NA	few	TRBV28	TRBJ1-5	TGTGCCAGCCGACCGGGAGATGGTCAGGGAGGGAATCAGCCCCAGCATTTT	CASRPGDGQGGNQPQHF
12	NA	NA	TRBV18	TRBJ1-1	TGTGCCAGCTCACCAGGGGAGACTGAAGCTTTCTTT	CASSPGETEAFF
17	NA	NA	TRBV19	TRBJ1-2	TGTGCCAGTAGTCTAACCAGGGGCCGTTCAGCTAACTATGGCTACACCTTC	CASSLTRGRSANYGYTF
13	NA	NA	TRBV29-1	TRBJ1-6	TGCAGCGCCCAAGACGGAGAATATTCACCCCTCCACTTT	CSAQDGEYSPLHF
13	NA	many	TRBV6-1	TRBJ1-1	TGTGCCAGCAGTGACAGGGAGAACACTGAAGCTTTCTTT	CASSDRENTEAFF
13	NA	NA	TRBV5-1	TRBJ1-3	TGCGCCAGCAGCTCGTCGGGGGGTAACACCATATATTTT	CASSSSGGNTIYF
15	NA	NA	TRBV7-9	TRBJ2-3	TGTGCCAGCAGCTCAAACCCGAGTTCGGCAGATACGCAGTATTTT	CASSSNPSSADTQYF
12	NA	NA	TRBV3-1/TRBV3-2	TRBJ1-3	TGTGCCAGCAGCTTCAGAGGAAACACCATATATTTT	CASSFRGNTIYF
16	TRBD1	few	TRBV19	TRBJ1-1	TGTGCCTCCAAGGCCGGGACAGGGGCCCCTTTCACTGAAGCTTTCTTT	CASKAGTGAPFTEAFF
14	NA	NA	TRBV6-5	TRBJ2-1	TGTGCCAGCAGTTACAAGGGCAGGGCAGCTGAGCAGTTCTTC	CASSYKGRAAEQFF
14	NA	NA	TRBV5-1	TRBJ2-1	TGCGCCAGCAGCTTGGGTTTTAACTACAATGAGCAGTTCTTC	CASSLGFNYNEQFF
14	NA	NA	TRBV10-3	TRBJ1-6	TGTGCCAGCAGGGAGGTACAGGAAAATTCACCCCTCCACTTT	CASREVQENSPLHF
14	NA	NA	TRBV5-1	TRBJ1-6	TGCGCCAGCAGCGAGACAGCCTATAATTCACCCCTCCACTTT	CASSETAYNSPLHF
15	NA	NA	TRBV27	TRBJ1-2	TGTGCCAGCAGTTCGGCGGGACCACCTAACTATGGCTACACCTTC	CASSSAGPPNYGYTF
13	NA	NA	TRBV30	TRBJ1-2	TGTGCCTGGAGTGAACAGGTGGACGATGGCTACACCTTC	CAWSEQVDDGYTF
14	NA	once	TRBV29-1	TRBJ1-1	TGCAGCGTTGGGTATGAGGGGGTCAAGACTGAAGCTTTCTTT	CSVGYEGVKTEAFF
14	NA	NA	TRBV11-1	TRBJ1-1	TGTGCCAGCAGCTTGGCATCTTCGAACACTGAAGCTTTCTTT	CASSLASSNTEAFF
14	NA	NA	TRBV5-8	TRBJ2-3	TGTGCCAGCAGCTTTCGGAGGGAAGCAGATACGCAGTATTTT	CASSFRREADTQYF